This entry is about one T cell receptor beta chain. Its cognate antigen is unknown. The data belong to a study of shared clonotypes between healthy human individuals. Assay: immunoSEQ multiplex PCR; the TCRdb copy retains only in-frame clones and omits some. The sample records 1.4 million to 1.5 million clones, roughly 96% being singletons. Findings of the study overall: Sampling used blood alone; tissue repertoires probably differ.

Trimming removed 5 bases from V and 10 bases from J, with 17 bases in between. Germline CDR1 MNHEY, CDR2 SVGAGI. The CDR3 loop spans 14 amino acids. A CD45RA+ naive subset and a CD45RA-negative memory subset were split from CD4+ cells. J is TRBJ2-2 and V is TRBV6-5; D uncertain. The sample was naive CD4+ T cells sorted from blood. Subset of the sample: CD45RA+ positively selected. The receptor was isolated from a man in his thirties or forties in good health. CDR3 protein: CASSPRTEFKELFF. The CDR3 DNA sequence: TGTGCCAGCAGTCCGCGGACGGAATTCAAGGAGCTGTTTTTT.